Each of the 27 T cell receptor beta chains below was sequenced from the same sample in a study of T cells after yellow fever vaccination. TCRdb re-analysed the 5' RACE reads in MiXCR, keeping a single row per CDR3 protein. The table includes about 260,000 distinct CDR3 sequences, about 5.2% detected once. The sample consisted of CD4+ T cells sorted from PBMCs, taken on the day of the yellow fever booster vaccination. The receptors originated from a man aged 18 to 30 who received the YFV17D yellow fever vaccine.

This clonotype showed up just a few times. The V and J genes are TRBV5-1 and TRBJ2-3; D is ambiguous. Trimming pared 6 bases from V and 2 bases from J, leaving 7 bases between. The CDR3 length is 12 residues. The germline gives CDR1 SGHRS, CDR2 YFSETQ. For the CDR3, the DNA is TGCGCCAGCACCGATACCACAGATACGCAGTATTTT. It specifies CASTDTTDTQYF.

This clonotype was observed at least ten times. The CDR3 region has the DNA TGTGCCAGCAGCCACCCCCTGAGAGGGCCGAACACCGGGGAGCTGTTTTTT. It codes for CASSHPLRGPNTGELFF. This chain uses TRBV7-2 with TRBJ2-2; D might be TRBD2 (5 bases). The CDR3 is made up of 17 amino acids. The germline CDR1 and CDR2 sequences are SGHTA and FQGNSA. Trimming removed 5 bases from V and 0 bases from J, with 16 bases in between. Supplemented by reference TRBV7-2 and TRBJ2-2, the full variable domain reads GAGVSQSPSNKVTEKGKDVELRCDPISGHTALYWYRQSLGQGLEFLIYFQGNSAPDKSGLPSDRFSAERTGGSVSTLTIQRTQQEDSAVYLCASSHPLRGPNTGELFFGEGSRLTVL.

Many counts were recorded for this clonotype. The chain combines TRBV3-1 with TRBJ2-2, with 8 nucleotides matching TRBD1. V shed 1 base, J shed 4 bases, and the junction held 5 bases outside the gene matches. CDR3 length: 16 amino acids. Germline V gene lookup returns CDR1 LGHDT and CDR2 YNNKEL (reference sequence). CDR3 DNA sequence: TGTGCCAGCAGCCAAGGTCCAGGGGGCCGCACCGGGGAGCTGTTTTTT. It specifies CASSQGPGGRTGELFF. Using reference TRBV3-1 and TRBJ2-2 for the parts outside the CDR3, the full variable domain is DTAVSQTPKYLVTQMGNDKSIKCEQNLGHDTMYWYKQDSKKFLKIMFSYNNKELIINETVPNRFSPKSPDKAHLNLHINSLELGDSAVYFCASSQGPGGRTGELFFGEGSRLTVL.

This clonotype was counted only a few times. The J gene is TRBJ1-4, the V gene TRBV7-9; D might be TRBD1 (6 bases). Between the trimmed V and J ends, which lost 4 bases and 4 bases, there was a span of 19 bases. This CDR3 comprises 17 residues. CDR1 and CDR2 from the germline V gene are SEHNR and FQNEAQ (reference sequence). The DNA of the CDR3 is TGTGCCAGCAGCTATCAAATCTTACAGGGAAGTAATGAAAAACTGTTTTTT. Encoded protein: CASSYQILQGSNEKLFF.

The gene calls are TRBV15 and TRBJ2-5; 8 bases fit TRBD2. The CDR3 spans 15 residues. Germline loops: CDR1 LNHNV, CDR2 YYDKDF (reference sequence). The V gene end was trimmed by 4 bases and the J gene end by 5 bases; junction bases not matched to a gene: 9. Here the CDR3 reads CATSKGEAGEETQYF. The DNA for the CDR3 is TGTGCCACCAGCAAAGGCGAAGCGGGAGAGGAGACCCAGTACTTC.

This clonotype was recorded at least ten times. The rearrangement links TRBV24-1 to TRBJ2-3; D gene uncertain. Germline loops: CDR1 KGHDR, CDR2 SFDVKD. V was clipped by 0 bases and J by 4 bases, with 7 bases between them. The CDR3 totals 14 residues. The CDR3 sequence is CATSDLGRSDTQYF. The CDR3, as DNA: TGTGCCACCAGTGATTTGGGCAGATCAGATACGCAGTATTTT.

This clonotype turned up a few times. The CDR3 region is CASNTLASDTQYF. The CDR3 nucleotides read TGTGCCAGCAACACTCTAGCATCGGATACGCAGTATTTT. The chain links TRBV27 to TRBJ2-3, with a possible D match to TRBD2 (5 bases). V was shortened by 7 bases and J by 6 bases, with 14 bases between the two germline ends. From germline, CDR1 is MNHEY and CDR2 SMNVEV (reference sequence). The CDR3 spans 13 residues.

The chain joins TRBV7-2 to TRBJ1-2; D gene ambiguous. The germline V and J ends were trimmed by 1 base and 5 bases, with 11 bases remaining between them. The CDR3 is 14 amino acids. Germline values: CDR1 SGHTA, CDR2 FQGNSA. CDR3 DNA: TGTGCCAGCAGCTTAGGGCCGGGAGGGTATGGCTACACCTTC. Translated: CASSLGPGGYGYTF.

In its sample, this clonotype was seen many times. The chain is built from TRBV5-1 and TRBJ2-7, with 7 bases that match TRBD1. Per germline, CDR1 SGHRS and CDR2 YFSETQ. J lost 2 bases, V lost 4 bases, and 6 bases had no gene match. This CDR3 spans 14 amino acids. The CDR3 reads CASSEAGTAYEQYF. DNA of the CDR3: TGCGCCAGCAGCGAAGCCGGGACAGCCTACGAGCAGTACTTC.

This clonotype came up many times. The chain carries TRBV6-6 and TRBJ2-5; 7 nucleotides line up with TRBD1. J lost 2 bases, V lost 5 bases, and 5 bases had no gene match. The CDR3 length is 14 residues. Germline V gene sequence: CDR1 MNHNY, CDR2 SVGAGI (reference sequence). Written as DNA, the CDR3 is TGTGCCAGCAGTCTGGGACAGCTACAAGAGACCCAGTACTTC. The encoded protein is CASSLGQLQETQYF.

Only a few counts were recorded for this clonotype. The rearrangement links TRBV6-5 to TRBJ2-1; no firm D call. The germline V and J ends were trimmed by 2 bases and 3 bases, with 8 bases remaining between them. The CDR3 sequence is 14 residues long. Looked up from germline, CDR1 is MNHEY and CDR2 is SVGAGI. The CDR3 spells CASSYGRIYNEQFF. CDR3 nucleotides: TGTGCCAGCAGTTACGGACGGATCTACAATGAGCAGTTCTTC.

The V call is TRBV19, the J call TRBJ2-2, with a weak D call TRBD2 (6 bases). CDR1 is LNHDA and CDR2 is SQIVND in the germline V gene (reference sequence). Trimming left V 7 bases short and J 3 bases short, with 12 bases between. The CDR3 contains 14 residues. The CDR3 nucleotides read TGTGCCAGTACGAACACGGGGGACACCGGGGAGCTGTTTTTT. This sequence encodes CASTNTGDTGELFF.

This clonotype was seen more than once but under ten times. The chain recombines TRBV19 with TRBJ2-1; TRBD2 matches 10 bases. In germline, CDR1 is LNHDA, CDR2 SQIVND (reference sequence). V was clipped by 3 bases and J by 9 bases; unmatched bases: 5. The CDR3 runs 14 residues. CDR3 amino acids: CASSMSGGAGEQFF. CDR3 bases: TGTGCCAGTAGTATGAGCGGGGGGGCGGGTGAGCAGTTCTTC.

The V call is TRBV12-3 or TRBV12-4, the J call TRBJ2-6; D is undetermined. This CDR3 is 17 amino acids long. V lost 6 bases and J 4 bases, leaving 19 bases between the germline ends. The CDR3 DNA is TGTGCCAGCAGCTTTCGGACCCTGACGGTCGGGGCCAACGTCCTGACTTTC. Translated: CASSFRTLTVGANVLTF.

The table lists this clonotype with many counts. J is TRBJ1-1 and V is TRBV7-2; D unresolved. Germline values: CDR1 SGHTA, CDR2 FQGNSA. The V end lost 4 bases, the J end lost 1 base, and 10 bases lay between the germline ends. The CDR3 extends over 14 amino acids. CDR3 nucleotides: TGTGCCAGCAGCTCTTGGACGGGGAACACTGAAGCTTTCTTT. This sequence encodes CASSSWTGNTEAFF.

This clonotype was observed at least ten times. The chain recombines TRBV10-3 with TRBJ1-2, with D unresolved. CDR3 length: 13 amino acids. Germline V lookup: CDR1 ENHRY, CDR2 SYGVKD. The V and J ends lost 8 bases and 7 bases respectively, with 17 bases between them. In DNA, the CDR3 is TGTGCCATCTTAGGCAAAGAAGGTTTTGGCTACACCTTC. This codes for CAILGKEGFGYTF.

As DNA, the CDR3 is TGTGCCATCAGACCGAGACAGGGAAATACGCAGTATTTT. It encodes CAIRPRQGNTQYF. The chain combines TRBV10-3 with TRBJ2-3; 7 nucleotides align to TRBD1. The germline V gene encodes CDR1 ENHRY and CDR2 SYGVKD. The CDR3 is 13 amino acids. Germline trimming cut 6 bases from V and 7 bases from J; bases unmatched to any gene: 7.

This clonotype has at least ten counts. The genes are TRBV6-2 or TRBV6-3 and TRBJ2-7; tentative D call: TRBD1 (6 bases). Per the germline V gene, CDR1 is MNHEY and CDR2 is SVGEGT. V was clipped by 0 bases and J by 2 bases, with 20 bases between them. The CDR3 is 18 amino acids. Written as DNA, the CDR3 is TGTGCCAGCAGTTACTCTCCCCTCCGGGCAGGGGAGACCTACGAGCAGTACGTC. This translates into CASSYSPLRAGETYEQYV.

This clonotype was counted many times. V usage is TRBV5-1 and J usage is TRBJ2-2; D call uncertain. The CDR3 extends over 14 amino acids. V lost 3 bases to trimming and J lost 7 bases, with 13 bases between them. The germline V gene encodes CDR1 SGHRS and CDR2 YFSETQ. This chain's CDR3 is CASSSILKGGELFF. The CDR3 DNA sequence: TGCGCCAGCAGCTCCATATTGAAGGGCGGGGAGCTGTTTTTT.

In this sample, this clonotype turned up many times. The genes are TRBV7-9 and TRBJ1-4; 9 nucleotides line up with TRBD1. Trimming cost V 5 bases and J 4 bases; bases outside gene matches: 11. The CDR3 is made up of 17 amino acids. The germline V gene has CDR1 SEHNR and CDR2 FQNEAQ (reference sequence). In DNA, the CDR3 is TGTGCCAGCAGCATCACGCGGACAGGGGTTCTTAATGAAAAACTGTTTTTT. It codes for CASSITRTGVLNEKLFF.

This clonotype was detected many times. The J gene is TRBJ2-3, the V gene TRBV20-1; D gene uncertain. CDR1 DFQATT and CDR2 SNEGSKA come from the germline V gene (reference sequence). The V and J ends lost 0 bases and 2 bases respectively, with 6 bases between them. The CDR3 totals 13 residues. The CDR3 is CSAREPFTDTQYF. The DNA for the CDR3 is TGCAGTGCTAGAGAGCCATTCACAGATACGCAGTATTTT.

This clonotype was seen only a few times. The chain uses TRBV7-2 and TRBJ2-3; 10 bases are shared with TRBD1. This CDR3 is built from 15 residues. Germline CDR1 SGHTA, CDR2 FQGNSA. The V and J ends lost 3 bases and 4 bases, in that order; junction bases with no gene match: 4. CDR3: CASSLRTGGADTQYF. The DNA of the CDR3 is TGTGCCAGCAGCTTGCGGACAGGGGGGGCAGATACGCAGTATTTT. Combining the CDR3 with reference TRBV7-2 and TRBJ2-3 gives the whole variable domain GAGVSQSPSNKVTEKGKDVELRCDPISGHTALYWYRQSLGQGLEFLIYFQGNSAPDKSGLPSDRFSAERTGGSVSTLTIQRTQQEDSAVYLCASSLRTGGADTQYFGPGTRLTVL.

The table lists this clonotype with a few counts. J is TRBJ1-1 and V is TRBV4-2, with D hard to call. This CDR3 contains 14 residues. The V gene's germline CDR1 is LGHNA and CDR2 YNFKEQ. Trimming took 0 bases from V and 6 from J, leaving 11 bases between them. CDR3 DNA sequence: TGTGCCAGCAGCCAAGAGCTGGGTACATCTGAAGCTTTCTTT. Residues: CASSQELGTSEAFF.

CDR3 residues: CASSRGIYGGLRMDTEAFF. The CDR3, as DNA: TGTGCCAGCAGTAGGGGGATTTATGGGGGACTCCGTATGGACACTGAAGCTTTCTTT. The V call is TRBV6-2 or TRBV6-3, the J call TRBJ1-1, with TRBD1 as a possible D gene (6 bases). V shed 5 bases and J shed 3 bases, with 28 bases lying between them. In germline, CDR1 is MNHEY, CDR2 SVGEGT. The CDR3 has 19 amino acids.

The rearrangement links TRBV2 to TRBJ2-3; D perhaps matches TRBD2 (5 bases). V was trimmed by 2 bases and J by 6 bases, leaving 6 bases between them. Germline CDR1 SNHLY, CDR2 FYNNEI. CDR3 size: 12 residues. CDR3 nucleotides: TGTGCCAGCAGTGAATCGGGGGATACGCAGTATTTT. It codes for CASSESGDTQYF.

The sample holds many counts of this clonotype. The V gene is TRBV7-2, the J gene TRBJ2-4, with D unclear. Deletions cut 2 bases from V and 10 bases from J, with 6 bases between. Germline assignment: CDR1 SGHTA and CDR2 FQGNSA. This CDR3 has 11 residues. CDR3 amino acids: CASSLRVIQYF. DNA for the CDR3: TGTGCCAGCAGCTTAAGGGTGATTCAGTACTTC.

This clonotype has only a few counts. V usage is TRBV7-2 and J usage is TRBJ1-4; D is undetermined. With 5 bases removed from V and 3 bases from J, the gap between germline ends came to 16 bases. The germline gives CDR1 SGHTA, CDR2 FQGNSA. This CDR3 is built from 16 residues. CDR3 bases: TGTGCCAGCAGCCCGGGCCCATCGCAGGCTAATGAAAAACTGTTTTTT. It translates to CASSPGPSQANEKLFF.